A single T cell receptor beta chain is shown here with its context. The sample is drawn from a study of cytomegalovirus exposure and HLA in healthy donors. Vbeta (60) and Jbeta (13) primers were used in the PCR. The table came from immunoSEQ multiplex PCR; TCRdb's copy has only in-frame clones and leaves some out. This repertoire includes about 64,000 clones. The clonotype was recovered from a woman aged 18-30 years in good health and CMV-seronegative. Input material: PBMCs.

The CDR3 protein is CASRAQSYGYTF. The DNA of the CDR3 is TGTGCCAGCAGAGCACAGAGCTATGGCTACACCTTC. The rearrangement joins TRBV9 to TRBJ1-2; the D is unclear. The CDR3 extends over 12 amino acids. The V and J ends lost 5 bases and 4 bases respectively, with 9 bases between them. From germline, CDR1 is SGDLS and CDR2 YYNGEE. Together with reference TRBV9 and TRBJ1-2, the CDR3 gives the full variable domain: DSGVTQTPKHLITATGQRVTLRCSPRSGDLSVYWYQQSLDQGLQFLIQYYNGEERAKGNILERFSAQQFPDLHSELNLSSLELGDSALYFCASRAQSYGYTFGSGTRLTVV.